Detailed here is one TCR beta chain. Its antigen is unknown. This specimen belongs to a study of shared clonotypes between healthy human individuals. Findings and limits, study-wide: Sorted-subset sequencing was shown by rarefaction to be incomplete despite large depth. Investigators collected only blood, and repertoires in tissues likely differ.

The repertoire was sequenced with immunoSEQ multiplex PCR; TCRdb's copy has only in-frame clones and lacks some. The sample has 800,000 to 1,200,000 clones, 78% seen once. Sequenced material: memory CD4+ T cells from PBMCs. Subset of the sample: CD45RA-negative fraction. This clonotype originated in a man aged 18 to 35 in good health. Some clones in this sample may be carry-over from other donors' samples.

CDR3 region: CANAHSPGSYNEQFF. The DNA of the CDR3 is TGTGCCAACGCCCACTCCCCGGGCTCCTACAATGAGCAGTTCTTC. J is TRBJ2-1 and V is TRBV18, with D unresolved. Trimming left V 10 bases short and J 0 bases short, with 16 bases between. Germline loops: CDR1 KGHSH, CDR2 LQKENI. The CDR3 contains 15 residues.